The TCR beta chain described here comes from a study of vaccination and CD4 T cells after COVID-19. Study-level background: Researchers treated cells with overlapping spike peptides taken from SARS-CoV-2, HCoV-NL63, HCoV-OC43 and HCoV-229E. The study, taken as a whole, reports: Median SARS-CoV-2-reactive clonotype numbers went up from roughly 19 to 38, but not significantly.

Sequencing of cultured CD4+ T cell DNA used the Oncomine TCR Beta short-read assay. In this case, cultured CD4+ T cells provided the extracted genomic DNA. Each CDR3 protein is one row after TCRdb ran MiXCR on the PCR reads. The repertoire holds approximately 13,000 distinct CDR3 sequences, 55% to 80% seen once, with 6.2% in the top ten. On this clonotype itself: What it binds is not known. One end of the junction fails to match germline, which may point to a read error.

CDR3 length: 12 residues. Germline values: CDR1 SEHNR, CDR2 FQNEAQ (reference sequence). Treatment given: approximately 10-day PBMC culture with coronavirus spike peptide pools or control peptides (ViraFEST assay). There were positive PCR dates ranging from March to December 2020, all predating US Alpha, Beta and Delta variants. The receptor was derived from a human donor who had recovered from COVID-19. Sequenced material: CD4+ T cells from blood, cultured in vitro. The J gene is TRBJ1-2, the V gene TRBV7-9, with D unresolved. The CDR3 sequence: CASSLAKDRVSF. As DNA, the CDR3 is TGTGCCAGCAGCTTAGCCAAGGACCGAGTCTCCTTC. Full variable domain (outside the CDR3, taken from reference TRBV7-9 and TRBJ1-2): DTGVSQNPRHKITKRGQNVTFRCDPISEHNRLYWYRQTLGQGPEFLTYFQNEAQLEKSRLLSDRFSAERPKGSFSTLEIQRTEQGDSAMYLCASSLAKDRVSFGSGTRLTVV.